The clone carrying this T cell receptor (beta chain) was counted many times. Its antigen is undetermined. MiXCR was run by TCRdb on the 5' RACE reads, yielding one entry per CDR3 protein. The sample includes some 760,000 distinct CDR3 sequences, roughly 18% of them seen just once. V lost 2 bases, J lost 6 bases, and 13 bases lay in between. The CDR3 is 13 amino acids. The germline gives CDR1 SQVTM, CDR2 ANQGSEA. Healthy Caucasian donors formed the entire cohort. The record originates from a study of identical twins. Study findings and constraints: Conclusions rested on cross-sectional statistics rather than following the same donors.

Another study also made use of these data, one on T cells expressing NK-cell markers. That study adds: It remained uncertain whether the expanded NKG2C+ T cell clones were specific for HCMV antigens.

This TCR derives from a woman younger than 35 in good health. Sequenced material: PBMCs. The V and J genes are TRBV29-1 and TRBJ1-1; D is unclear. In DNA form, the CDR3 reads TGCAGCGTTGAACCGGAGAGTTCGGCTGAAGCTTTCTTT. Amino acids: CSVEPESSAEAFF.